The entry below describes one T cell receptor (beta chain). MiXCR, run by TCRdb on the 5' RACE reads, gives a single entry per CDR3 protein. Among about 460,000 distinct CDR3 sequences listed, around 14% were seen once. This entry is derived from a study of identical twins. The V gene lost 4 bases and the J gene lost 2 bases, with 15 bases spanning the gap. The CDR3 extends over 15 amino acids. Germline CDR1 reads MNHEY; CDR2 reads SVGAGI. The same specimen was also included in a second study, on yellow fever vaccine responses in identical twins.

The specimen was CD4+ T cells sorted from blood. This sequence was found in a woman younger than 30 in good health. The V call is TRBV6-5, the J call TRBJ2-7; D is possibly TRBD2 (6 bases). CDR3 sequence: CASSSDTGLPYEQYF. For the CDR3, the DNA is TGTGCCAGCAGTTCCGACACGGGACTCCCCTACGAGCAGTACTTC.